These 10 T cell receptor beta chains came from one sample sequenced in a study of shared clonotypes between healthy human individuals. The method was immunoSEQ multiplex PCR; TCRdb's version includes in-frame clones alone and lacks a portion of them. The repertoire consists of fewer than 800,000 clones, with 92% occurring once and the leading ten covering 24%. CD45RO-negative, CCR7-positively selected cells formed the naive CD8 fraction, excluding terminally differentiated effector memory CD45RA+ cells. Sample: naive CD8+ T cells sorted from blood. The source is a man aged 25-45 years in good health.

The V and J genes are TRBV19 and TRBJ1-1; D is unresolved. In germline, CDR1 is LNHDA, CDR2 SQIVND (reference sequence). The CDR3 sequence is 13 residues long. The germline V and J ends were trimmed by 7 bases and 4 bases, with 13 bases remaining between them. Here the CDR3 reads CASKSGGSTEAFF. The DNA for the CDR3 is TGTGCCAGTAAAAGTGGCGGGAGCACTGAAGCTTTCTTT.

The chain employs TRBV7-9 and TRBJ2-7; D is tentatively TRBD1 or TRBD2 (5 bases each). The germline CDR1 and CDR2 sequences are SEHNR and FQNEAQ (reference sequence). V was shortened by 1 base and J by 7 bases, with 11 bases between the two germline ends. The CDR3 is made up of 13 amino acids. The CDR3 bases are TGTGCCAGCAGCTTAGGGGGACCTATAGAGCAGTACTTC. Its translation: CASSLGGPIEQYF.

The genes are TRBV30 and TRBJ2-6; D may correspond to TRBD1 or TRBD2 (5 bases each). The germline V gene has CDR1 GTSNPN and CDR2 SVGIG (reference sequence). The germline V and J ends were trimmed by 5 bases and 0 bases, with 11 bases remaining between them. This CDR3 comprises 15 residues. CDR3 sequence (DNA): TGTGCCTGGGGGGGACGCCGCTCTGGGGCCAACGTCCTGACTTTC. Its protein product is CAWGGRRSGANVLTF.

The chain has TRBV7-9 and TRBJ2-7; 9 nucleotides agree with TRBD2. The CDR3 has 15 residues. In germline, CDR1 is SEHNR, CDR2 FQNEAQ (reference sequence). J gave up 9 bases and V 0 bases, and 9 bases lay outside the gene matches. The CDR3 nucleotides are TGTGCCAGCAGCTTAGCCCCGGGACTAGCAACTTCGCAGTACTTC. It translates to CASSLAPGLATSQYF.

The V gene is TRBV19, the J gene TRBJ1-5; D is unclear. The germline V gene encodes CDR1 LNHDA and CDR2 SQIVND (reference sequence). The CDR3 spans 14 residues. V was cut by 2 bases and J by 3 bases, with 8 bases left in between. As DNA, the CDR3 is TGTGCCAGTAGTATATCCCCAGCCAATCAGCCCCAGCATTTT. It codes for CASSISPANQPQHF.

The chain is built from TRBV9 and TRBJ2-1; D gene unclear. The V end lost 5 bases, the J end lost 0 bases, and 9 bases lay between the germline ends. Germline CDR1 and CDR2: SGDLS and YYNGEE. CDR3 size: 14 residues. The CDR3 coding sequence is TGTGCCAGCAGTGGCGAGAGCTCCTACAATGAGCAGTTCTTC. Its protein product is CASSGESSYNEQFF.

This chain uses TRBV5-5 with TRBJ1-4; D not certain. CDR1 is SGHKS and CDR2 is YYEKEE in the germline V gene (reference sequence). CDR3 length: 14 residues. Trimming took 0 bases from V and 3 from J, leaving 6 bases between them. DNA for the CDR3: TGTGCCAGCAGCTTGGTTACACCTAATGAAAAACTGTTTTTT. Translated, it gives CASSLVTPNEKLFF.

The chain joins TRBV9 to TRBJ1-5, with TRBD1 matching 11 bases. The ends lost 4 bases at V and 5 bases at J; junction bases unmatched: 5. This CDR3 is built from 15 residues. CDR1 and CDR2 (germline): SGDLS, YYNGEE. In nucleotides, the CDR3 is TGTGCCAGCAGCCCCCAGGGACAGGGGGATCAGCCCCAGCATTTT. It yields the protein CASSPQGQGDQPQHF.

V usage is TRBV27 and J usage is TRBJ2-7; perhaps TRBD1 as D (6 bases). Trimming took off 2 bases at V and 4 bases at J, with 12 bases between the two ends. The CDR3 spans 14 residues. CDR1 and CDR2 (germline): MNHEY, SMNVEV (reference sequence). CDR3 bases: TGTGCCAGCAGTTTACAGGGGAACCTATACGAGCAGTACTTC. This translates into CASSLQGNLYEQYF.

Here the CDR3 DNA reads TGTGCCAGCAGCCCGCCTAGCGGGGTACATGAGCAGTTCTTC. This translates into CASSPPSGVHEQFF. This chain uses TRBV11-3 with TRBJ2-1, with 9 nucleotides matching TRBD2. There are 14 residues in the CDR3. With V trimmed by 5 bases and J by 8 bases, 7 bases remained unmatched. Germline assignment: CDR1 SGHNT and CDR2 YENEEA.